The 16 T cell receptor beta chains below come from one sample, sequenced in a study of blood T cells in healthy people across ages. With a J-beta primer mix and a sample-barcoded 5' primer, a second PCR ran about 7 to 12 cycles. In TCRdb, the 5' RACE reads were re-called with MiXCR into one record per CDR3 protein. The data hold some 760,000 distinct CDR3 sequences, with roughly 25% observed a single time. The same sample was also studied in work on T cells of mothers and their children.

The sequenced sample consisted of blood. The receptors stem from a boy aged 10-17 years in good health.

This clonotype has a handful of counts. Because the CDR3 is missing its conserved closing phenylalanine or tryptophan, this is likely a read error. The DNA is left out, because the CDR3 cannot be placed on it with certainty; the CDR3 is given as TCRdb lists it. The CDR3 spells CASSFSGI. The V and J genes are TRBV7-6 and TRBJ2-6. The CDR3 spans 8 amino acids, including both terminal residues. The germline gives CDR1 SGHVS, CDR2 FNYEAQ.

The CDR3 is CASSSRHQNSPLHF. CDR3 nucleotide sequence: TGTGCCAGCAGCTCAAGACACCAAAATTCACCCCTCCACTTT. The chain recombines TRBV7-3 with TRBJ1-6; D unresolved. CDR3 length: 14 amino acids. Germline lookup yields CDR1 SGHTA and CDR2 FQGTGA. V gave up 4 bases and J gave up 7 bases, with 11 bases separating them.

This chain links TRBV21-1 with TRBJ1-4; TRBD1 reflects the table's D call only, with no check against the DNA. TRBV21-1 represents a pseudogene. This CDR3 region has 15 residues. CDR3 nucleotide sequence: TGTGCCAGCAGTCACCGGACAGAAAGAAATGAAAAACTGTTTTTT. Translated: CASSHRTERNEKLFF.

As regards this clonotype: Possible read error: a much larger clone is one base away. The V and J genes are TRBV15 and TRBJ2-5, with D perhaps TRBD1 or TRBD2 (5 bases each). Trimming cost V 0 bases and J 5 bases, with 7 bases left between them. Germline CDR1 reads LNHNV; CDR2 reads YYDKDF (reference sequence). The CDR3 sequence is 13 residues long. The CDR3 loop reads CATSRDWGETQYF. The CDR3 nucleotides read TGTGCCACCAGCAGAGATTGGGGGGAGACCCAGTACTTC.

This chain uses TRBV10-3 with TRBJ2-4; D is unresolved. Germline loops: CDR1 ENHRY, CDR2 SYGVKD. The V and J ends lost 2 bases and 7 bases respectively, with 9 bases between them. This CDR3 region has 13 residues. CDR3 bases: TGTGCCATCAGTGAGGGCAGGTCGAACATTCAGTACTTC. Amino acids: CAISEGRSNIQYF.

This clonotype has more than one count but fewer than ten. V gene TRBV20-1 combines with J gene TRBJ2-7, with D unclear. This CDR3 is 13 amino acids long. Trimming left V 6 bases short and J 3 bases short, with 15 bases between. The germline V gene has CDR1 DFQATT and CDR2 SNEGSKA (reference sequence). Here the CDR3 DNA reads TGCAGTGCCTTCTCGACCGAGCGCTACGAGCAGTACTTC. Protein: CSAFSTERYEQYF.

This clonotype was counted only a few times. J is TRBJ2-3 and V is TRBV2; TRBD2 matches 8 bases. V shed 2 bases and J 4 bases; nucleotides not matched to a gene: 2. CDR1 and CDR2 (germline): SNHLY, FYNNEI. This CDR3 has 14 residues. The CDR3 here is CASSERGGPDTQYF. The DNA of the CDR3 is TGTGCCAGCAGTGAACGGGGGGGTCCAGATACGCAGTATTTT.

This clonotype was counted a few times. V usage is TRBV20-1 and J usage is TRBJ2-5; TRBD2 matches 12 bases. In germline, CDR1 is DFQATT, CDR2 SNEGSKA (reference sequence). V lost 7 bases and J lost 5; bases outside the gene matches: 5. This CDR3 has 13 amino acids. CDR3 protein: CSVPGTSGETQYF. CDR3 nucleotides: TGCAGTGTTCCCGGGACTAGCGGGGAGACCCAGTACTTC.

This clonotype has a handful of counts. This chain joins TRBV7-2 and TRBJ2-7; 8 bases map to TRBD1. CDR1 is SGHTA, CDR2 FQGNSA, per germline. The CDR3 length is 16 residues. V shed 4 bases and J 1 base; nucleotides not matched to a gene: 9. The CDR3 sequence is CASSSPDRAFSYEQYF. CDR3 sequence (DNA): TGTGCCAGCAGCTCACCGGACAGGGCCTTTTCCTACGAGCAGTACTTC.

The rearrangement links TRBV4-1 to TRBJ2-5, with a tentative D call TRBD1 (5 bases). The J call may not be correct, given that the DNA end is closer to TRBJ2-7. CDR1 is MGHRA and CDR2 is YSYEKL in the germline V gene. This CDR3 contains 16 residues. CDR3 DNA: TGCGCCAGCAGCCAAGATAAGGGGATCGAAGCCTACGAGCAGTACTTC. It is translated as CASSQDKGIEAYEQYF.

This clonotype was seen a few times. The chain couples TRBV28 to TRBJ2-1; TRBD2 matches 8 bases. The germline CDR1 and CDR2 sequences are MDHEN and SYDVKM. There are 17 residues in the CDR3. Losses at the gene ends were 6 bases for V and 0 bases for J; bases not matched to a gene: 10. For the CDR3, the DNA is TGTGCCAGCAGATCCTCGGGGGGGGGTCTCTCCTACAATGAGCAGTTCTTC. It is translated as CASRSSGGGLSYNEQFF.

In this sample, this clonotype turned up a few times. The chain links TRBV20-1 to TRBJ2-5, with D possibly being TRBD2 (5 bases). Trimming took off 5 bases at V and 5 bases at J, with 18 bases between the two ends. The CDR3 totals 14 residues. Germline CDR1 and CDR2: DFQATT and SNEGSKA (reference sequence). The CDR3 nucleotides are TGCAGTGCTCGATTCACTAGTTGGCGGGAGACCCAGTACTTC. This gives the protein CSARFTSWRETQYF.

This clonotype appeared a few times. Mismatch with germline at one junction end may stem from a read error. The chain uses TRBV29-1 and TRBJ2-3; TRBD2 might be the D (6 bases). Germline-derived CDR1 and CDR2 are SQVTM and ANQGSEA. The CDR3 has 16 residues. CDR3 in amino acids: CSAEGRPGEISDTQYF. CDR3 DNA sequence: TGCAGCGCTGAAGGGAGGCCGGGGGAGATTTCAGATACGCAGTATTTT.

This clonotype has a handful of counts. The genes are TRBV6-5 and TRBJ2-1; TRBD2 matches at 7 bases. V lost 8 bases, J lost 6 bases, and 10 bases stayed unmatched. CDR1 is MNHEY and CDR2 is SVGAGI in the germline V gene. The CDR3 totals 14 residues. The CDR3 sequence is CASRREEGSNEQFF. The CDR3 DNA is TGTGCCAGCCGCCGGGAGGAGGGGAGCAATGAGCAGTTCTTC.

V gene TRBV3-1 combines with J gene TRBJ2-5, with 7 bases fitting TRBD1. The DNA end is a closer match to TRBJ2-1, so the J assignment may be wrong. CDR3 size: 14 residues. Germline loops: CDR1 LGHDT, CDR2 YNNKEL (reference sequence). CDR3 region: CASSPAGGNNEQFF. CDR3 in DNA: TGTGCCAGCAGCCCCGCAGGGGGAAACAATGAGCAGTTCTTC.

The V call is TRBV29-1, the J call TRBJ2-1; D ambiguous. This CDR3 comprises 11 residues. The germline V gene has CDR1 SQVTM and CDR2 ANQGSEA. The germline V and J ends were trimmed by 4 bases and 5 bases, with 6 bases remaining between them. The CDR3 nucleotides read TGCAGCGTTGTAAGAGACAATGAGCAGTTCTTC. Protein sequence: CSVVRDNEQFF.